The clone carrying this T cell receptor (beta chain) was seen more than once but under ten times. One entry per CDR3 protein results from TCRdb running MiXCR on the RT-PCR reads. The table lists about 650,000 distinct CDR3 sequences, approximately 15% of them singletons. This sample stems from a study of response to subunit inactivated influenza vaccine. Per the germline V gene, CDR1 is LGHNA and CDR2 is YNFKEQ. CDR3 length: 16 residues. The V end lost 1 base, the J end lost 2 bases, and 14 bases lay between the germline ends. The origin of this receptor is a man between 50 and 59 years old who received an inactivated influenza vaccine. This chain joins TRBV4-2 and TRBJ2-5; D perhaps matches TRBD2 (7 bases). The input for sequencing was PBMCs from blood, taken about 13 days after vaccination. CDR3 sequence reads: CASSQVGGGQQETQYF. The CDR3 DNA reads TGTGCCAGCAGCCAAGTTGGGGGGGGGCAACAAGAGACCCAGTACTTC.